This T cell receptor (beta chain) was recovered during a study of blood T cell repertoires in COVID-19. Sequencing used immunoSEQ multiplex PCR; TCRdb keeps in-frame clones, though not all of them. The repertoire holds 250,000 to 300,000 clones, with 90% as singletons. Clinical histories supplied by participants themselves formed the basis of cohort assignment. V was trimmed by 0 bases and J by 3 bases, leaving 9 bases between them. The CDR3 sequence is 14 residues long. Germline V gives CDR1 SGHVS, CDR2 FQNEAQ. Sequencing was done on a sample of PBMCs or T cells enriched from blood (not recorded which). This sequence was found in a woman aged 25-40 years who had recovered from COVID-19. V usage is TRBV7-8 and J usage is TRBJ2-7; D ambiguous. The CDR3 DNA reads TGTGCCAGCAGCTTAGCCGGTGGGCACTACGAGCAGTACTTC. Its translation is CASSLAGGHYEQYF.